The 18 T cell receptor beta chains reported below all come from one sample, sequenced in a study of beta chain features in type 1 diabetes. Investigators reverse transcribed all isolated RNA, so they sequenced expressed TCRB transcripts. Sequenced by immunoSEQ multiplex PCR; TCRdb stores in-frame clones only, minus some. Among 810,000 or so clones, about a sixth were seen once, and the ten largest hold roughly 0.025%. What was sequenced was naive CD4+ T cells from blood. All receptors come from a young woman in good health.

The chain is built from TRBV5-1 and TRBJ2-7; D call uncertain. The germline V gene has CDR1 SGHRS and CDR2 YFSETQ. This CDR3 has 12 residues. V lost 4 bases, J lost 7 bases, and 12 bases lay in between. CDR3 residues: CASSKNVGEQYF. CDR3 coding DNA: TGCGCCAGCAGCAAAAACGTGGGGGAGCAGTACTTC.

This clone was picked up a small number of times. The J gene is TRBJ2-1, the V gene TRBV29-1; TRBD2 matches at 8 bases. Germline assignment: CDR1 SQVTM and CDR2 ANQGSEA. J was trimmed by 7 bases and V by 7 bases; bases with no gene match: 9. CDR3 length: 13 amino acids. The DNA of the CDR3 is TGCAGCGGGACTAGCAGCCTCGGGAATGAGCAGTTCTTC. Protein sequence: CSGTSSLGNEQFF.

This clone has more than one count but fewer than ten. The chain uses TRBV6-5 and TRBJ2-1; TRBD2 aligns across 12 bases. Per germline, CDR1 MNHEY and CDR2 SVGAGI. The trim removed 8 bases at V and 5 bases at J, leaving 7 bases unmatched. The CDR3 extends over 15 amino acids. CDR3 region: CASGLRTSGNNEQFF. The CDR3, as DNA: TGTGCCAGCGGGCTTAGGACTAGCGGGAACAATGAGCAGTTCTTC.

The rearrangement joins TRBV27 to TRBJ2-1; D perhaps matches TRBD1 (6 bases). The CDR3 is 13 amino acids. The germline gives CDR1 MNHEY, CDR2 SMNVEV (reference sequence). V was trimmed by 6 bases and J by 0 bases, leaving 6 bases between them. The CDR3 DNA follows: TGTGCCAGCAGAGGGGGCTCCTACAATGAGCAGTTCTTC. Translation: CASRGGSYNEQFF.

The table lists this clone with a few counts. This chain uses TRBV28 with TRBJ2-7; the D gene is possibly TRBD1 (5 bases). Germline lookup yields CDR1 MDHEN and CDR2 SYDVKM. This CDR3 has 15 amino acids. V was shortened by 1 base and J by 6 bases, with 16 bases between the two germline ends. Here the CDR3 reads CASSLSGRARSEQYF. Written as DNA, the CDR3 is TGTGCCAGCAGTTTATCGGGCAGGGCGCGAAGCGAGCAGTACTTC.

The chain carries TRBV27 and TRBJ1-2; 7 nucleotides line up with TRBD1. With V trimmed by 5 bases and J by 2 bases, 14 bases remained unmatched. Germline CDR1 MNHEY, CDR2 SMNVEV (reference sequence). The CDR3 sequence is 17 residues long. The CDR3 DNA follows: TGTGCCAGCAGTCCGCAAGGGGGCCGTATTGTCAACTATGGCTACACCTTC. This gives the protein CASSPQGGRIVNYGYTF.

This clone was picked up a small number of times. The chain uses TRBV28 and TRBJ2-7; a weak D match, TRBD1 (6 bases). This CDR3 is built from 14 residues. Trimming took 3 bases from V and 0 from J, leaving 9 bases between them. Germline CDR1 MDHEN, CDR2 SYDVKM. The CDR3 region is CASSLGAVSYEQYF. In DNA form, the CDR3 reads TGTGCCAGCAGTTTGGGGGCGGTCTCCTACGAGCAGTACTTC.

The V gene is TRBV7-3, the J gene TRBJ2-6; D unclear. CDR3 size: 15 residues. V lost 2 bases to trimming and J lost 2 bases, with 7 bases between them. Germline V gene lookup returns CDR1 SGHTA and CDR2 FQGTGA. The CDR3 nucleotides read TGTGCCAGCAGCTTACCCCCTGCTGGGGCCAACGTCCTGACTTTC. It yields the protein CASSLPPAGANVLTF.

This clone was observed a handful of times. The rearrangement links TRBV7-2 to TRBJ1-1; D gene unclear. The ends were cut back, 2 bases at V and 4 bases at J, with 14 bases in the middle. CDR1 is SGHTA, CDR2 FQGNSA, per germline. The CDR3 is 15 residues long. The CDR3 DNA is TGTGCCAGCAGCTTAAGTACTGGGTACGCCACTGAAGCTTTCTTT. Its protein product is CASSLSTGYATEAFF. Full variable domain (outside the CDR3, taken from reference TRBV7-2 and TRBJ1-1): GAGVSQSPSNKVTEKGKDVELRCDPISGHTALYWYRQSLGQGLEFLIYFQGNSAPDKSGLPSDRFSAERTGGSVSTLTIQRTQQEDSAVYLCASSLSTGYATEAFFGQGTRLTVV.

This chain joins TRBV4-3 and TRBJ2-6; 9 bases align to TRBD2. The CDR3 runs to 19 residues. Germline V lookup: CDR1 LGHNA, CDR2 YSLEER. V was pared by 3 bases and J by 0 bases, with 9 bases of the junction left unmatched. Here the CDR3 reads CASSQKLSGRSSGANVLTF. The CDR3 bases are TGCGCCAGCAGCCAGAAGCTTAGCGGGAGAAGCTCTGGGGCCAACGTCCTGACTTTC.

This chain links TRBV29-1 with TRBJ1-4; 7 bases align to TRBD1. J gave up 5 bases and V 7 bases, and 7 bases lay outside the gene matches. This CDR3 spans 13 amino acids. Germline-derived CDR1 and CDR2 are SQVTM and ANQGSEA. CDR3 coding DNA: TGCAGCGGCCAGACAGGGACGAATGAAAAACTGTTTTTT. Translating gives CSGQTGTNEKLFF. Looking up the rest from reference TRBV29-1 and TRBJ1-4 gives the full variable domain: SAVISQKPSRDICQRGTSLTIQCQVDSQVTMMFWYRQQPGQSLTLIATANQGSEATYESGFVIDKFPISRPNLTFSTLTVSNMSPEDSSIYLCSGQTGTNEKLFFGSGTQLSVL.

The chain combines TRBV18 with TRBJ1-5; 10 bases align to TRBD1. J gave up 7 bases and V 3 bases, and 6 bases lay outside the gene matches. Germline lookup yields CDR1 KGHSH and CDR2 LQKENI. The CDR3 has 15 residues. The CDR3 DNA reads TGTGCCAGCTCACCCCGCGGACAGGGGGAACAGCCCCAGCATTTT. It yields the protein CASSPRGQGEQPQHF.

In this sample, this clone turned up a few times. This chain links TRBV6-5 with TRBJ2-5; D is perhaps TRBD2 (6 bases). CDR3 size: 15 residues. Trimming left V 6 bases short and J 4 bases short, with 18 bases between. Germline values: CDR1 MNHEY, CDR2 SVGAGI. This chain's CDR3 is CASRFSIGRRETQYF. CDR3 bases: TGTGCCAGCAGATTTAGCATCGGGAGAAGAGAGACCCAGTACTTC.

This clone has only one observation. Other DNA variants within this sample encode the same CDR3. V gene TRBV28 combines with J gene TRBJ2-7; no reliable D call. V lost 6 bases to trimming and J lost 0 bases, with 6 bases between them. Germline CDR1 and CDR2: MDHEN and SYDVKM. The CDR3 covers 12 residues. CDR3: CASSPSSYEQYF. The CDR3 DNA reads TGTGCCAGCAGCCCTAGCTCCTACGAGCAGTACTTC.

This clone was counted between two and nine times. The chain uses TRBV18 and TRBJ2-5; 7 bases agree with TRBD1. J lost 5 bases, V lost 1 base, and 7 bases had no gene match. This CDR3 comprises 15 residues. From germline, CDR1 is KGHSH and CDR2 LQKENI. The CDR3 DNA is TGTGCCAGCTCACCACTTGGGACAGCTACGGAGACCCAGTACTTC. Amino acids: CASSPLGTATETQYF. Complete variable domain (other parts from reference TRBV18 and TRBJ2-5): NAGVMQNPRHLVRRRGQEARLRCSPMKGHSHVYWYRQLPEEGLKFMVYLQKENIIDESGMPKERFSAEFPKEGPSILRIQQVVRGDSAAYFCASSPLGTATETQYFGPGTRLLVL.

This clone occurred many times. The chain employs TRBV23-1 and TRBJ2-5; D unclear. TRBV23-1 is filed as an ORF, its function uncertain. The V gene lost 1 base and the J gene lost 2 bases, with 8 bases spanning the gap. The CDR3 is 14 residues long. The CDR3 loop is CASSQWEDQETQYF. The DNA for the CDR3 is TGCGCCAGCAGTCAATGGGAAGATCAAGAGACCCAGTACTTC.

The rearrangement joins TRBV7-3 to TRBJ2-1; possible D gene TRBD2, 6 bases. This CDR3 has 16 amino acids. Germline CDR1 reads SGHTA; CDR2 reads FQGTGA. V dropped 2 bases and J dropped 7 bases, with 18 bases sitting between them. CDR3: CASSLAPPGDLNEQFF. In nucleotides, the CDR3 is TGTGCCAGCAGCTTAGCCCCTCCGGGAGATCTTAATGAGCAGTTCTTC.

This clone has only a few counts. This rearrangement joins TRBV7-2 to TRBJ2-3, with D perhaps being TRBD1 or TRBD2 (6 bases each). The length of the CDR3 is 15 residues. V dropped 5 bases and J dropped 1 base, with 13 bases sitting between them. Germline CDR1 reads SGHTA; CDR2 reads FQGNSA. This CDR3 is CASSPGASGTDTQYF. In nucleotides, the CDR3 is TGTGCCAGCAGCCCGGGGGCTAGCGGCACAGATACGCAGTATTTT.